This T cell receptor beta chain came from a study of naive and memory T cell subsets. General study findings and limits: Over 85% of naive TCR sequences appeared only once, unlike memory subsets. Naive repertoires, especially CD8, held a few larger clonotypes, possibly memory cells re-expressing CD45RA.

Both TRBC1 and TRBC2 were covered by a beta constant-region primer of two equimolar oligonucleotides. Four rounds of PCR amplified the ligated cDNA using nested alpha and beta constant-region primers plus SP2. TCRdb analysed the UMI-ligation and nested PCR reads with MiXCR anew, one entry per CDR3 protein. The data contain roughly 140,000 distinct CDR3 sequences, more than 15% of them singletons. Germline V gene lookup returns CDR1 MDHEN and CDR2 SYDVKM. The CDR3 runs to 14 residues. V was shortened by 3 bases and J by 2 bases, with 11 bases between the two germline ends. This clonotype was counted between two and nine times. Antigen specificity is unknown.

The chain couples TRBV28 to TRBJ2-7; D tentatively reads TRBD1 or TRBD2 (5 bases each). The sequence was obtained from a human donor in good health. The sequenced sample consisted of naive CD8+ T cells from blood. The DNA for the CDR3 is TGTGCCAGCAGTTTTCGGGGCAGAGCCTACGAGCAGTACTTC. Translation: CASSFRGRAYEQYF.